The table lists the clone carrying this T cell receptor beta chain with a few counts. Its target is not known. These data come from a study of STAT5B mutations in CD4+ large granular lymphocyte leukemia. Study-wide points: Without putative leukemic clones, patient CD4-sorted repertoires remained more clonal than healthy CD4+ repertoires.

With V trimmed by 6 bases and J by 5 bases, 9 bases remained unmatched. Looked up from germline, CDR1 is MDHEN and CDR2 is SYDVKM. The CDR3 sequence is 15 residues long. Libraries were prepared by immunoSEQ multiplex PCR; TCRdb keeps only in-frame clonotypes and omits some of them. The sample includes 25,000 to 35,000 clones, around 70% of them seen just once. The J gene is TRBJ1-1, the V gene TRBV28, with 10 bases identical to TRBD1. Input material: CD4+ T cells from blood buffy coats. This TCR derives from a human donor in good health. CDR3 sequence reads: CASRPPRTGGTEAFF. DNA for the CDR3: TGTGCCAGCAGACCCCCCAGGACAGGGGGTACTGAAGCTTTCTTT.